This T cell receptor beta chain was sequenced in a study of T-cell reconstitution after alpha-beta-depleted transplantation in children. Regarding the study as a whole: Day-60 TCRbeta diversity that was high in some patients was derived from surviving recipient T cells and thymic progenitors. The study reportedly traced alpha-beta T cells about two months after transplant to several hundred expanded graft clones. From newly produced T cells came most of the T-cell counts and diversity one year after transplant.

This clonotype was recorded a few times. The antigen remains undetermined. Preparing the TCRbeta library involved the use of unique molecular identifiers. In TCRdb, the PCR reads were re-called with MiXCR into one record per CDR3 protein. The repertoire holds fewer than 1 million distinct CDR3 sequences, with about 15% as singletons. The TCR originated in a male patient aged 10-17 years who had a stem cell transplant for acute lymphoblastic leukemia, so the T cells may come from the graft donor. This specimen was PBMCs, mostly from graft donor cells, taken 360 days after TCRalphabeta/CD19-depleted stem cell transplant.

CDR3 nucleotides: TGTGCCAGCAGCCGACTAGCGGGAATGTCAGATACGCAGTATTTT. As protein: CASSRLAGMSDTQYF. The chain joins TRBV7-9 to TRBJ2-3; 11 nucleotides match TRBD2. This CDR3 comprises 15 residues. The germline CDR1 and CDR2 sequences are SEHNR and FQNEAQ (reference sequence). The V segment lost 5 bases and the J segment 4 bases; nucleotides outside the gene matches: 5.